The subject of this entry is one T cell receptor (beta chain). The length of the CDR3 is 13 residues. The V end was cut by 7 bases, the J end by 7 bases, with 14 bases between. Germline CDR1 reads SGHRS; CDR2 reads YFSETQ. Sequencing was performed with immunoSEQ multiplex PCR; in TCRdb, only in-frame clones are kept and a portion is missing. Among approximately 80,000 clones, approximately 83% were seen once, and the ten largest hold 2% to 2.5%. The entry originates in a study of ipilimumab plus nivolumab after autologous stem cell transplantation. Study overall: Patients received a median of about five ipilimumab and about 8 nivolumab doses. Both relapsed and primary refractory DLBCL were included.

Patients got ipilimumab 1 mg/kg beginning 14 to 28 days post-transplant. Patients received nivolumab 3 mg/kg at weeks 1, 4, 7, 10, then fortnightly to week 26. The material sequenced was PBMCs, taken in a trial of ipilimumab plus nivolumab as post-transplant consolidation. This receptor was obtained from a male donor with diffuse large B-cell lymphoma. The rearrangement joins TRBV5-1 to TRBJ2-2; D not certain. The CDR3 reads CASGTAGGGELFF. In DNA, the CDR3 is TGCGCCAGCGGAACAGCCGGTGGCGGGGAGCTGTTTTTT.